The 23 T cell receptor beta chains listed next were all sequenced from one sample in a study of cytomegalovirus exposure and HLA in healthy donors. The PCR was carried out with 60 Vbeta primers and 13 Jbeta primers. The assay was immunoSEQ multiplex PCR, and TCRdb's table has in-frame clones only and misses some. The sample yields some 120,000 clones, around 78% seen once. The specimen was PBMCs. Source of these receptors: a man aged 50-60 years in good health and CMV-seronegative.

CDR3 DNA sequence: TGTGCCAGTAAGAGGTCCAGCGGGGTGGGAGAGACCCAGTACTTC. Translated, it gives CASKRSSGVGETQYF. The rearrangement uses TRBV19 and TRBJ2-5; 7 bases align to TRBD2. Per the germline V gene, CDR1 is LNHDA and CDR2 is SQIVND (reference sequence). There are 15 residues in the CDR3. V was clipped by 7 bases and J by 4 bases; unmatched bases: 12.

The chain couples TRBV4-1 to TRBJ2-7; tentatively, D is TRBD1 (6 bases). This CDR3 region has 14 residues. V lost 1 base, J lost 5 bases, and 12 bases lay in between. Per the germline V gene, CDR1 is MGHRA and CDR2 is YSYEKL. CDR3 coding DNA: TGCGCCAGCAGCCAAGTGGTTCAGGGGCACGAGCAGTACTTC. This encodes CASSQVVQGHEQYF.

The rearrangement uses TRBV11-3 and TRBJ2-2; tentative D call: TRBD2 (6 bases). The V and J ends lost 3 bases and 1 base respectively, with 6 bases between them. Germline CDR1 SGHNT, CDR2 YENEEA. The CDR3 contains 14 residues. CDR3 residues: CASSFGGNTGELFF. In DNA form, the CDR3 reads TGTGCCAGCAGCTTCGGGGGGAACACCGGGGAGCTGTTTTTT.

On this clone: The DNA is omitted, as the CDR3 cannot be located on it reliably, and the CDR3 follows TCRdb's listing. The chain employs TRBV6-5 and TRBJ1-5; the tabulated D call, TRBD1, remains unverified against the DNA. 16 amino acids form the CDR3, both terminal residues included. Germline CDR1 and CDR2: MNHEY and SVGAGI. CDR3 sequence reads: CASSSSGHYSNQPQHF.

The V and J genes are TRBV7-2 and TRBJ1-5; TRBD1 is a possible D gene (6 bases). Looked up from germline, CDR1 is SGHTA and CDR2 is FQGNSA. The germline V and J ends were trimmed by 4 bases and 1 base, with 8 bases remaining between them. The CDR3 loop spans 14 amino acids. The CDR3 DNA follows: TGTGCCAGCAGCTCTGGACAGAGCAATCAGCCCCAGCATTTT. It translates to CASSSGQSNQPQHF.

The genes are TRBV28 and TRBJ2-1; D possibly corresponds to TRBD2 (5 bases). Germline V gene lookup returns CDR1 MDHEN and CDR2 SYDVKM. The CDR3 sequence is 13 residues long. Trimming took off 6 bases at V and 10 bases at J, with 16 bases between the two ends. The CDR3 protein is CASSRGRDSEQFF. The CDR3 coding sequence is TGTGCCAGCAGCCGGGGTAGGGATAGCGAGCAGTTCTTC.

This clone was seen once. V gene TRBV18 combines with J gene TRBJ2-7; 8 nucleotides align to TRBD2. CDR1 KGHSH and CDR2 LQKENI come from the germline V gene. J was trimmed by 4 bases and V by 6 bases; bases with no gene match: 8. CDR3 length: 14 residues. The CDR3 sequence: CASSPREGSYEQYV. Written as DNA, the CDR3 is TGTGCCAGCTCGCCCCGGGAGGGGTCTTACGAGCAGTACGTC.

The genes are TRBV30 and TRBJ2-1; TRBD1 matches 11 bases. Germline loops: CDR1 GTSNPN, CDR2 SVGIG (reference sequence). Trimming took 7 bases from V and 0 from J; bases not matched to a gene: 8. The CDR3 length is 16 residues. The CDR3 nucleotides are TGTGCCTCGGGGACAGGGGGAAGTAGCTCCTACAATGAGCAGTTCTTC. Amino acids: CASGTGGSSSYNEQFF.

V is TRBV7-9 and J is TRBJ2-2, with 10 bases identical to TRBD2. There are 19 residues in the CDR3. With 5 bases clipped from V and 0 bases from J, the junction kept 12 bases outside the gene matches. Germline loops: CDR1 SEHNR, CDR2 FQNEAQ (reference sequence). The CDR3 nucleotides read TGTGCCAGCAGCCGATCGGCACTAGCGGGGTTATCGAACACCGGGGAGCTGTTTTTT. Amino acids: CASSRSALAGLSNTGELFF.

The V call is TRBV7-9, the J call TRBJ2-7; TRBD2 is a possible D gene (5 bases). The V end was cut by 0 bases, the J end by 2 bases, with 11 bases between. In germline, CDR1 is SEHNR, CDR2 FQNEAQ (reference sequence). The CDR3 runs to 15 residues. The chain's CDR3 is CASSLALSGTYEQYF. DNA for the CDR3: TGTGCCAGCAGCTTAGCGTTGAGCGGAACCTACGAGCAGTACTTC.

The gene calls are TRBV5-1 and TRBJ2-3; 8 bases align to TRBD1. CDR3 length: 15 residues. Germline V gene sequence: CDR1 SGHRS, CDR2 YFSETQ. J gave up 0 bases and V 4 bases, and 4 bases lay outside the gene matches. The CDR3 sequence is CASSAGQASTDTQYF. The CDR3 DNA reads as TGCGCCAGCAGCGCGGGACAGGCTAGCACAGATACGCAGTATTTT.

The J gene is TRBJ2-7, the V gene TRBV7-2, with 8 bases aligning to TRBD1. The CDR3 consists of 15 residues. Germline V gene sequence: CDR1 SGHTA, CDR2 FQGNSA. V lost 5 bases to trimming and J lost 2 bases; unmatched junction nucleotides: 8. CDR3 DNA sequence: TGTGCCAGCAGCCCCTGGACAGGGATGACCTACGAGCAGTACTTC. The encoded protein is CASSPWTGMTYEQYF.

The chain combines TRBV14 with TRBJ1-1; possibly TRBD1 for D (6 bases). This CDR3 region has 14 residues. V dropped 4 bases and J dropped 4 bases, with 13 bases sitting between them. Germline V gene data show CDR1 as SGHDN and CDR2 as FVKESK. CDR3 loop: CASSLSRRGTEAFF. The CDR3 nucleotides read TGTGCCAGCAGCCTGAGTCGCAGGGGCACTGAAGCTTTCTTT.

The rearrangement uses TRBV9 and TRBJ2-1; possibly TRBD2 for D (5 bases). The V end lost 5 bases, the J end lost 4 bases, and 10 bases lay between the germline ends. This CDR3 is built from 13 residues. Per the germline V gene, CDR1 is SGDLS and CDR2 is YYNGEE. The DNA for the CDR3 is TGTGCCAGCAGTGGATCGGGGTACAATGAGCAGTTCTTC. It translates to CASSGSGYNEQFF.

The V and J genes are TRBV18 and TRBJ1-6, with 9 bases lining up with TRBD1. The ends lost 9 bases at V and 7 bases at J; junction bases unmatched: 4. The CDR3 spans 13 residues. The germline V gene has CDR1 KGHSH and CDR2 LQKENI. CDR3 residues: CASRDRDNSPLHF. DNA for the CDR3: TGTGCCAGTCGGGACAGGGACAATTCACCCCTCCACTTT.

This clone was seen only a few times. The J gene is TRBJ1-2, the V gene TRBV5-1; 9 bases fit TRBD1. V was clipped by 4 bases and J by 4 bases; unmatched bases: 5. The germline CDR1 and CDR2 sequences are SGHRS and YFSETQ. CDR3 length: 14 amino acids. CDR3 nucleotide sequence: TGCGCCAGCAGCCCGGGACAGGGTGGCTATGGCTACACCTTC. Amino acid sequence: CASSPGQGGYGYTF.

The V gene is TRBV5-1, the J gene TRBJ1-4; perhaps TRBD1 as D (5 bases). The CDR3 runs 13 residues. The V and J ends lost 7 bases and 8 bases respectively, with 15 bases between them. The germline gives CDR1 SGHRS, CDR2 YFSETQ. CDR3 in DNA: TGCGCCAGCCCCTTGAGTAAGGGGGAAAAACTGTTTTTT. Translation: CASPLSKGEKLFF. Looking up the rest from reference TRBV5-1 and TRBJ1-4 gives the full variable domain: KAGVTQTPRYLIKTRGQQVTLSCSPISGHRSVSWYQQTPGQGLQFLFEYFSETQRNKGNFPGRFSGRQFSNSRSEMNVSTLELGDSALYLCASPLSKGEKLFFGSGTQLSVL.

This chain uses TRBV4-2 with TRBJ2-3; the D is unclear. The CDR3 covers 15 residues. Trimming removed 0 bases from V and 6 bases from J, with 13 bases in between. The germline V gene encodes CDR1 LGHNA and CDR2 YNFKEQ. In DNA, the CDR3 is TGTGCCAGCAGCCAAGAGGTCGTAGCAGAGGATACGCAGTATTTT. Its protein is CASSQEVVAEDTQYF.

The chain joins TRBV5-1 to TRBJ2-7; 7 bases map to TRBD2. This CDR3 is built from 15 residues. V lost 2 bases to trimming and J lost 1 base; unmatched junction nucleotides: 6. CDR1 and CDR2 (germline): SGHRS, YFSETQ. The CDR3 region has the DNA TGCGCCAGCAGCTTCCGGGGGGACCTATCCTACGAGCAGTACTTC. The encoded protein is CASSFRGDLSYEQYF.

This sequence joins TRBV2 and TRBJ1-1, with 9 positions matching TRBD1. This CDR3 is 13 amino acids long. CDR1 is SNHLY and CDR2 is FYNNEI in the germline V gene. V gave up 6 bases and J gave up 6 bases; unmatched junction bases: 5. The CDR3 bases are TGTGCCAGCAGGGACAGGGGAACGCCTGAAGCTTTCTTT. This codes for CASRDRGTPEAFF. Drawing the rest from reference TRBV2 and TRBJ1-1, the complete variable domain is EPEVTQTPSHQVTQMGQEVILRCVPISNHLYFYWYRQILGQKVEFLVSFYNNEISEKSEIFDDQFSVERPDGSNFTLKIRSTKLEDSAMYFCASRDRGTPEAFFGQGTRLTVV.

A few counts support this clone. V gene TRBV19 combines with J gene TRBJ1-2; D call uncertain. Per germline, CDR1 LNHDA and CDR2 SQIVND (reference sequence). Trimming stripped 7 bases from V and 4 bases from J, with 19 bases between. The CDR3 is 15 residues long. The DNA for the CDR3 is TGTGCCAGTATCACCCCGACCGGACTGAGCTATGGCTACACCTTC. This gives the protein CASITPTGLSYGYTF.

CDR3 coding DNA: TGTGCCAGCAGCTTGAAGTCGCAGGGGAACACTGAAGCTTTCTTT. Translation gives CASSLKSQGNTEAFF. The chain couples TRBV5-4 to TRBJ1-1, with a tentative D call TRBD1 (5 bases). CDR3 length equals 15 residues. Germline values: CDR1 SGHNT, CDR2 YYREEE (reference sequence). V was pared by 1 base and J by 1 base, with 11 bases between.

This clone was detected once. The rearrangement joins TRBV7-2 to TRBJ1-3, with D possibly matching TRBD1 (6 bases). The CDR3 contains 16 residues. Trimming left V 1 base short and J 8 bases short, with 18 bases between. Germline loops: CDR1 SGHTA, CDR2 FQGNSA. CDR3 sequence: CASSLVPLQGRHTIYF. In DNA, the CDR3 is TGTGCCAGCAGCTTAGTACCGTTGCAGGGGCGGCACACCATATATTTT. The variable domain in full, completed from reference TRBV7-2 and TRBJ1-3, reads GAGVSQSPSNKVTEKGKDVELRCDPISGHTALYWYRQSLGQGLEFLIYFQGNSAPDKSGLPSDRFSAERTGGSVSTLTIQRTQQEDSAVYLCASSLVPLQGRHTIYFGEGSWLTVV.